The 11 T cell receptor beta chains given below trace back to one sample, sequenced in a study of post-analysis software for immune sequencing data. The TCR beta cDNA libraries contained unique molecular identifiers. MiXCR, run by TCRdb on the PCR reads, gives a single entry per CDR3 protein. The sample contains hundreds of thousands of distinct CDR3 sequences, 55% to 70% of which appear only once. Study-wide results and caveats: Patients showed TRBV5-6, TRBV5-1 and TRBV20-1 among 4 or 5 TRBV segments more frequent than in controls.

These receptors' antigens are unknown. The sequenced sample consisted of blood. Source of these receptors: a girl aged 2-10 years with multiple sclerosis.

In its sample, this clonotype was seen once. V and J are TRBV4-1 and TRBJ2-7; 9 nucleotides line up with TRBD2. The CDR3 covers 17 residues. Germline values: CDR1 MGHRA, CDR2 YSYEKL. Trimming removed 1 base from V and 0 bases from J; junction bases left unmatched: 7. CDR3 DNA sequence: TGCGCCAGCAGCCAAGGCCTAGCGGGGCTCATCTCCTACGAGCAGTACTTC. It translates to CASSQGLAGLISYEQYF.

The chain recombines TRBV28 with TRBJ2-7; D is undetermined. V was trimmed by 6 bases and J by 0 bases, leaving 15 bases between them. Looked up from germline, CDR1 is MDHEN and CDR2 is SYDVKM. The CDR3 is made up of 15 amino acids. The CDR3, as DNA: TGTGCCAGCAGCAAACCCAACTTGGGCTCCTACGAGCAGTACTTC. Amino acid sequence: CASSKPNLGSYEQYF.

The chain links TRBV29-1 to TRBJ2-1; no reliable D call. Germline CDR1 reads SQVTM; CDR2 reads ANQGSEA. This CDR3 region has 11 residues. Trimming removed 4 bases from V and 5 bases from J, with 6 bases in between. CDR3 loop: CSVGRNNEQFF. The CDR3 nucleotides read TGCAGCGTTGGACGGAACAATGAGCAGTTCTTC.

The chain recombines TRBV24-1 with TRBJ2-3; D is unresolved. The germline gives CDR1 KGHDR, CDR2 SFDVKD. This CDR3 comprises 13 residues. Trimming pared 3 bases from V and 2 bases from J, leaving 5 bases between. CDR3 sequence: CATSDRHTDTQYF. The CDR3 nucleotides are TGTGCCACCAGTGATAGGCACACAGATACGCAGTATTTT.

Written as DNA, the CDR3 is TGCAGTGCTAGAGATTCTTCTTACGGGGCTAGGTTCGATGAGCAGTTCTTC. It translates to CSARDSSYGARFDEQFF. The chain couples TRBV20-1 to TRBJ2-1; D possibly uses TRBD1 or TRBD2 (5 bases each). Germline loops: CDR1 DFQATT, CDR2 SNEGSKA (reference sequence). The CDR3 length is 17 residues. Deletions cut 0 bases from V and 8 bases from J, with 23 bases between.

This clonotype was detected only a few times. V and J are TRBV29-1 and TRBJ1-2; no definite D call. The CDR3 is 13 residues long. V gave up 6 bases and J gave up 2 bases, with 13 bases separating them. Germline V gene lookup returns CDR1 SQVTM and CDR2 ANQGSEA. CDR3 in DNA: TGCAGCGTCCCCACTGACGGGAACTATGGCTACACCTTC. Amino acids: CSVPTDGNYGYTF.

In this sample, this clonotype turned up once. The V call is TRBV24-1, the J call TRBJ2-5; 8 bases map to TRBD1. CDR1 and CDR2 from the germline V gene are KGHDR and SFDVKD. The CDR3 is 14 amino acids. The trim removed 7 bases at V and 1 base at J, leaving 4 bases unmatched. This CDR3 is CATSHTGGQETQYF. The CDR3 nucleotides are TGTGCCACCAGCCATACAGGGGGCCAAGAGACCCAGTACTTC.

This clonotype was picked up a small number of times. The gene calls are TRBV4-3 and TRBJ2-3, with TRBD1 as a possible D gene (5 bases). CDR1 is LGHNA and CDR2 is YSLEER in the germline V gene. The CDR3 covers 15 residues. V lost 2 bases and J 2 bases, leaving 11 bases between the germline ends. CDR3 DNA: TGCGCCAGCAGCCAACAGGGCTTATCCACAGATACGCAGTATTTT. This translates into CASSQQGLSTDTQYF.

V usage is TRBV11-2 and J usage is TRBJ2-6; perhaps TRBD1 as D (6 bases). The V end was cut by 11 bases, the J end by 2 bases, with 16 bases between. From germline, CDR1 is SGHAT and CDR2 FQNNGV. The length of the CDR3 is 15 residues. CDR3 DNA sequence: TGTGCCGGGTCCAGGGGAGCTACTGGGGCCAACGTCCTGACTTTC. Amino acid sequence: CAGSRGATGANVLTF.

The chain carries TRBV12-3 or TRBV12-4 and TRBJ2-5; D is possibly TRBD1 or TRBD2 (5 bases each). Trimming shortened V by 1 base and J by 5 bases, and 17 bases separated the two germline ends. The CDR3 consists of 16 residues. The CDR3 coding sequence is TGTGCCAGCAGTTTAGGGGGCGGCAGCCGAGGGGAGACCCAGTACTTC. Its protein product is CASSLGGGSRGETQYF.

The chain employs TRBV20-1 and TRBJ1-2; TRBD1 agrees at 8 bases. V lost 6 bases to trimming and J lost 8 bases; unmatched junction nucleotides: 8. The V gene's germline CDR1 is DFQATT and CDR2 SNEGSKA (reference sequence). The CDR3 extends over 12 amino acids. The CDR3 sequence is CSATDRGDGYTF. The CDR3 bases are TGCAGTGCCACCGACAGGGGAGACGGCTACACCTTC.